A single sample gave rise to the 2 T cell receptor beta chains below, sequenced in a study of blood T cell repertoires in COVID-19 (dated by TCRdb to about 2020). Library method: the immunoSEQ multiplex PCR assay. TCRdb holds this immuneACCESS table with in-frame rearrangements only. Some clones are missing; in checked studies, unresolved V genes explain under half, and the rest has no known cause. Counted in this sample were fewer than 300,000 clones; 65% to 90% of them appeared once. The top ten clonotypes cover 15% to 18% of the sample. The sequencing input was PBMCs or T cells enriched from blood (not recorded which). These receptors all come from a man between 18 and 35 years old who had recovered from COVID-19.

The chain combines TRBV7-6 with TRBJ2-2, with no clear D. The CDR3 length is 15 residues. CDR1 and CDR2 from the germline V gene are SGHVS and FNYEAQ. Trimming shortened V by 5 bases and J by 0 bases, and 10 bases separated the two germline ends. The CDR3: CASSPQIPNTGELFF. CDR3 DNA sequence: TGTGCCAGCAGCCCACAGATCCCGAACACCGGGGAGCTGTTTTTT.

The chain employs TRBV27 and TRBJ2-1; D not resolved. The CDR3 is 15 residues long. V lost 1 base to trimming and J lost 1 base, with 8 bases between them. Germline values: CDR1 MNHEY, CDR2 SMNVEV (reference sequence). CDR3 sequence: CASSLYSSSYNEQFF. In DNA form, the CDR3 reads TGTGCCAGCAGTTTATACTCTTCTTCCTACAATGAGCAGTTCTTC.